The source of this T cell receptor beta chain is a study of blood T cell dynamics during melanoma immunotherapy (TCRdb year 2020). About the study as a whole: The patients had metastatic melanoma and were given first-line pembrolizumab or nivolumab plus ipilimumab as standard of care in the United Kingdom. The training cohort was made up of consecutive patients, while a further independent group of patients from the same centre was pooled to form an external validation set. To identify early correlates of response, the study profiled peripheral T cell receptor repertoires in patients with metastatic melanoma before and after one cycle of checkpoint inhibitor therapy. Points the paper makes about the study in general: Unlike progressors, patients who went on to achieve disease control showed a bifurcated reorganization of the PBMC repertoire at W3, with either increased clonality or increased diversity. The study was unable to establish whether the T cell clones driving the repertoire changes were melanoma-specific or instead reflected general immune activation. The relatively small sample size was acknowledged as a potential limitation on generalization of the results.

About this clone: Its antigen target is currently unknown. One base away there is no much larger clone; base qualities are not given.

What this sample's time point label stands for: week 3, after first cycle of checkpoint inhibitor. Blood samples were taken at two points: before treatment (T0) and at week 3 (W3), which came after the first cycle of checkpoint blockade. Except for a couple of patients with rapid clinical progression, response was assessed 12 weeks after the first infusion by RECIST 1.1; disease control meant complete response, partial response or stable disease. Patients were excluded for prior systemic cancer treatment, concomitant immunosuppressant therapy or synchronous other active malignancies. TCR beta was sequenced in both bulk PBMC and plasma cell-free DNA in order to track circulating cells as well as T cell turnover. Lymphoprep and SepMate tubes were used to isolate PBMC from blood, and red cell lysis was then performed. QIAamp DNA Blood Mini kits were used to extract DNA from both PBMC and sorted T cell subsets.

V loses 2 bases of germline sequence and J loses 8 bases, and the interval between the two ends is 15 bases. The CDR3 spans 14 residues, from the cysteine through the phenylalanine. Of the read, only the CDR3 DNA is kept; its 42 bases are in frame from base 1. The CDR1 and CDR2 encoded by the germline V gene are MNHEY and SVGAGI. Every bulk PBMC sample had a fixed 350 ng of DNA loaded. TCR beta CDR3 sequences were amplified from genomic DNA using the immunoSEQ TCRb Assay kit according to manufacturer instructions. The KAPA Library Quantification Kit for Illumina platforms was used to quantify the pooled libraries by qPCR. Pooled libraries were sequenced on an Illumina NextSeq 500, clustered at roughly 0.55-1.1 pM. As for the authors' bioinformatics: TCR data were analyzed using immunoSEQ ANALYZER and the R LymphoSeq package. A rearrangement efficiency score was calculated as productive divided by the sum of productive and non-productive CDR3 sequences. Within each patient, timepoints were compared pairwise for clonality, measured with the Gini coefficient, and for diversity, measured with the Renyi index at alpha=1. Clonal relatedness used an edit distance of 3, and repertoire similarity used the Bhattacharyya coefficient, both computed in LymphoSeq. To classify response, a linear discriminant analysis based on week-3 changes in clonality and diversity was built using the R MASS and caret packages. TCRdb obtained this table from immuneACCESS and retained in-frame rearrangements with V and J assigned. These tables miss some clones; where compared with another copy, unresolved V genes account for less than half of the shortfall, and the remainder is unexplained. The V and J calls and clone size come from that table; D and trimming were worked out from the DNA. This sample holds under 6,500 clones; more than 75% were observed only once. Jointly, the top ten make up roughly 29% of the sample.

Sequencing used blood, obtained from a patient treated with checkpoint blockade. The sequence is built from TRBV6-5 and TRBJ1-2, with a tentative D gene TRBD1 over 5 matching bases. This sequence was found in a human donor with melanoma. Some clones in this sample may be carry-over from other donors' samples. The DNA is as follows: TGTGCCAGCAGTTACCGGCAGGGTGGATGGGGCTACACCTTC. This translates into CASSYRQGGWGYTF.